Sequencing of this T cell receptor beta chain was carried out in a study of control samples from healthy donors and cancer patients. Sequencing was performed with immunoSEQ multiplex PCR; in TCRdb, only in-frame clones are kept and a portion is missing. The sample has 140,000 or so clones, around 94% seen once. Germline V gives CDR1 MNHNS, CDR2 SASEGT. The ends were cut back, 4 bases at V and 0 bases at J, with 19 bases in the middle. This CDR3 is built from 18 residues. The receptor was isolated from a man between 60 and 75 years old with colorectal cancer. The chain combines TRBV6-1 with TRBJ2-1, with D possibly TRBD2 on 6 matching bases. Material: PBMCs. DNA for the CDR3: TGTGCCAGCAGTGTTAGGATTGTAGCGGAGAGCTCCTACAATGAGCAGTTCTTC. This gives the protein CASSVRIVAESSYNEQFF.